The 27 T cell receptor beta chains listed next were all sequenced from one sample in a study of PD-1 blockade in classical Hodgkin lymphoma. Profiled with immunoSEQ multiplex PCR; TCRdb holds only in-frame clones, not every one. There are about 13,000 clones in the sample; about 90% occur only once, and 0.5% lies in the top ten. Every patient experienced relapse after autologous stem cell transplantation, and brentuximab vedotin exposure varied. Thawed PBMCs underwent magnetic negative selection to yield purified CD4+ T cells. The sequencing here drew on CD4+ T cells from blood, taken at baseline. These receptors originate from a human donor with classical Hodgkin lymphoma.

The chain couples TRBV18 to TRBJ1-1; D may be TRBD1 (6 bases). CDR1 is KGHSH and CDR2 is LQKENI in the germline V gene. The CDR3 length is 14 residues. V was cut by 2 bases and J by 3 bases, with 10 bases left in between. The CDR3 reads CASSPGGGYTEAFF. The CDR3 DNA sequence: TGTGCCAGCTCACCAGGGGGGGGCTACACTGAAGCTTTCTTT.

The rearrangement links TRBV7-8 to TRBJ1-5; 10 nucleotides agree with TRBD1. V gave up 5 bases and J gave up 1 base; unmatched junction bases: 5. CDR1 and CDR2 from the germline V gene are SGHVS and FQNEAQ. This CDR3 contains 16 residues. The DNA for the CDR3 is TGTGCCAGCAGCACGGGGACAGGGGCCAGCAATCAGCCCCAGCATTTT. As protein: CASSTGTGASNQPQHF.

J is TRBJ1-6 and V is TRBV30; D gene ambiguous. Trimming stripped 2 bases from V and 12 bases from J, with 11 bases between. The CDR3 is 12 amino acids. Looked up from germline, CDR1 is GTSNPN and CDR2 is SVGIG (reference sequence). The CDR3 coding sequence is TGTGCCTGGAGTACTTCAATCCGACCCCTCCACTTT. As protein: CAWSTSIRPLHF. Together with reference TRBV30 and TRBJ1-6, the CDR3 gives the full variable domain: SQTIHQWPATLVQPVGSPLSLECTVEGTSNPNLYWYRQAAGRGLQLLFYSVGIGQISSEVPQNLSASRPQDRQFILSSKKLLLSDSGFYLCAWSTSIRPLHFGNGTRLTVT.

J is TRBJ2-1 and V is TRBV18; 8 bases align to TRBD2. The CDR3 has 14 amino acids. V gave up 5 bases and J gave up 5 bases; unmatched junction bases: 5. Germline-derived CDR1 and CDR2 are KGHSH and LQKENI. The CDR3 DNA follows: TGTGCCAGCTCAGGACTAGCCGGTAACAATGAGCAGTTCTTC. Its protein product is CASSGLAGNNEQFF.

This chain links TRBV7-2 with TRBJ2-7, with D perhaps given as TRBD1 or TRBD2 (6 bases each). The germline V and J ends were trimmed by 3 bases and 4 bases, with 13 bases remaining between them. This CDR3 has 14 residues. Germline CDR1 and CDR2: SGHTA and FQGNSA. In DNA, the CDR3 is TGTGCCAGCAGCTTTGATCGGGGGCGGTACGAGCAGTACTTC. This codes for CASSFDRGRYEQYF.

This clone is a singleton in its sample. The genes are TRBV5-5 and TRBJ2-3; TRBD2 is a possible D gene (5 bases). The germline CDR1 and CDR2 sequences are SGHKS and YYEKEE (reference sequence). V lost 0 bases and J 0 bases, leaving 11 bases between the germline ends. There are 16 residues in the CDR3. Here the CDR3 DNA reads TGTGCCAGCAGCTTGGGGGGAAGCGGTAGCACAGATACGCAGTATTTT. Translation gives CASSLGGSGSTDTQYF.

The chain is built from TRBV11-2 and TRBJ1-5; possible D gene TRBD1, 5 bases. Trimming stripped 1 base from V and 1 base from J, with 8 bases between. The CDR3 runs to 15 residues. CDR1 and CDR2 (germline): SGHAT, FQNNGV. CDR3 protein: CASSLAGSSNQPQHF. CDR3 coding DNA: TGTGCCAGCAGCTTAGCAGGGAGCAGCAATCAGCCCCAGCATTTT.

The chain carries TRBV2 and TRBJ2-5, with 9 bases fitting TRBD1. After removal of 10 bases from V and 3 bases from J, the junction contained 3 bases not matched to a gene. The germline V gene encodes CDR1 SNHLY and CDR2 FYNNEI. The CDR3 extends over 12 amino acids. DNA for the CDR3: TGTGCCAAACGACAGGGGGAAGAGACCCAGTACTTC. Protein product: CAKRQGEETQYF. Complete variable domain (other parts from reference TRBV2 and TRBJ2-5): EPEVTQTPSHQVTQMGQEVILRCVPISNHLYFYWYRQILGQKVEFLVSFYNNEISEKSEIFDDQFSVERPDGSNFTLKIRSTKLEDSAMYFCAKRQGEETQYFGPGTRLLVL.

Note on this clone: Lacking the conserved final phenylalanine or tryptophan, this CDR3 likely reflects a read error. The genes are TRBV6-4 and TRBJ1-2; D unclear. Between the trimmed V and J ends, which lost 9 bases and 1 base, there was a span of 15 bases. Germline values: CDR1 MRHNA, CDR2 SNTAGT. The CDR3 is made up of 14 amino acids. The CDR3 loop reads CARRNKQSNYGYTL. DNA of the CDR3: TGTGCCAGGAGAAATAAACAAAGTAACTATGGCTACACCCTC.

J is TRBJ1-2 and V is TRBV9, with 7 bases lining up with TRBD1. This CDR3 is 17 amino acids long. After removal of 4 bases from V and 4 bases from J, the junction contained 16 bases not matched to a gene. Germline V gene lookup returns CDR1 SGDLS and CDR2 YYNGEE. CDR3 nucleotide sequence: TGTGCCAGCAGCCCCCGCGGACGGATACAGGGGCCCTATGGCTACACCTTC. Its translation: CASSPRGRIQGPYGYTF.

This rearrangement joins TRBV2 to TRBJ2-7; 9 bases are shared with TRBD1. The junction had 4 bases not matched to a gene; V was cut back by 9 bases and J by 7 bases. From germline, CDR1 is SNHLY and CDR2 FYNNEI. CDR3 length: 11 residues. Here the CDR3 DNA reads TGTGCCAGACAGGGGGCGGAGGAGCAGTACTTC. It translates to CARQGAEEQYF.

The J gene is TRBJ1-5, the V gene TRBV7-9; 9 nucleotides match TRBD1. This CDR3 region has 14 residues. Germline-derived CDR1 and CDR2 are SEHNR and FQNEAQ (reference sequence). J lost 4 bases, V lost 5 bases, and 3 bases had no gene match. The CDR3 is CASSPDRGNQPQHF. CDR3 nucleotides: TGTGCCAGCAGCCCAGACAGGGGGAATCAGCCCCAGCATTTT.

CDR3 sequence: CASSLAGTVNEQYF. The CDR3 DNA follows: TGCGCCAGCAGCTTGGCCGGGACAGTAAACGAGCAGTACTTC. The chain uses TRBV5-1 and TRBJ2-7; TRBD1 aligns across 7 bases. This CDR3 contains 14 residues. V lost 0 bases and J lost 5; bases outside the gene matches: 5. CDR1 and CDR2 (germline): SGHRS, YFSETQ.

J is TRBJ2-2 and V is TRBV18; D unclear. There are 15 residues in the CDR3. Deletions cut 4 bases from V and 8 bases from J, with 17 bases between. Germline lookup yields CDR1 KGHSH and CDR2 LQKENI. The CDR3, as DNA: TGTGCCAGCTCACAAGAGGAAAACCTACGGGGGGAGCTGTTTTTT. Its translation: CASSQEENLRGELFF.

This clone has just one count. The chain combines TRBV19 with TRBJ2-3; D unresolved. V lost 4 bases to trimming and J lost 4 bases, with 6 bases between them. CDR3 length equals 12 residues. The V gene's germline CDR1 is LNHDA and CDR2 SQIVND (reference sequence). CDR3 sequence (DNA): TGTGCCAGTAGTACTTTCCCAGATACGCAGTATTTT. As protein: CASSTFPDTQYF.

In this sample, this clone turned up once. This rearrangement joins TRBV10-3 to TRBJ2-3; TRBD2 is a possible D gene (7 bases). This CDR3 contains 15 residues. Looked up from germline, CDR1 is ENHRY and CDR2 is SYGVKD. Trimming removed 3 bases from V and 2 bases from J, with 12 bases in between. In DNA form, the CDR3 reads TGTGCCATCAGTGAAGTGGGGGGGCCCACAGATACGCAGTATTTT. This codes for CAISEVGGPTDTQYF.

This chain joins TRBV6-6 and TRBJ2-7; D possibly corresponds to TRBD1 (5 bases). Germline CDR1 MNHNY, CDR2 SVGAGI (reference sequence). There are 14 residues in the CDR3. V was cut by 0 bases and J by 6 bases, with 12 bases left in between. The CDR3 nucleotides read TGTGCCAGCAGTTACTCTCCAGGGAAGGGCGAGCAGTACTTC. Translated: CASSYSPGKGEQYF.

The rearrangement joins TRBV7-9 to TRBJ2-7; no clear D gene. Germline CDR1 is SEHNR and CDR2 is FQNEAQ (reference sequence). Between the trimmed V and J ends, which lost 2 bases and 2 bases, there was a span of 10 bases. CDR3 length: 14 amino acids. The CDR3 loop is CASSLYPYAYEQYF. Written as DNA, the CDR3 is TGTGCCAGCAGCTTATATCCGTACGCCTACGAGCAGTACTTC.

The genes are TRBV27 and TRBJ2-1; 8 bases align to TRBD2. The germline CDR1 and CDR2 sequences are MNHEY and SMNVEV (reference sequence). With 3 bases clipped from V and 1 base from J, the junction kept 11 bases outside the gene matches. This CDR3 has 18 amino acids. CDR3 sequence: CASSFFWRGEMSYNEQFF. CDR3 coding DNA: TGTGCCAGCAGTTTTTTTTGGCGGGGGGAAATGTCCTACAATGAGCAGTTCTTC.

The chain uses TRBV10-3 and TRBJ1-1, with D possibly TRBD1 on 5 matching bases. This CDR3 comprises 13 residues. The germline CDR1 and CDR2 sequences are ENHRY and SYGVKD. V shed 6 bases and J shed 5 bases, with 13 bases lying between them. The CDR3 region is CAIRTPGGTEAFF. The CDR3 bases are TGTGCCATCAGGACCCCGGGGGGGACTGAAGCTTTCTTT.

This clone has only one observation. The chain employs TRBV28 and TRBJ1-2; D not certain. CDR1 MDHEN and CDR2 SYDVKM come from the germline V gene. Trimming removed 6 bases from V and 4 bases from J, with 18 bases in between. This CDR3 comprises 15 residues. The CDR3 DNA reads as TGTGCCAGCAGGGGCAGCCTCCGGTTAGGCTATGGCTACACCTTC. Translation gives CASRGSLRLGYGYTF.

The gene calls are TRBV29-1 and TRBJ2-5; D call uncertain. Trimming removed 0 bases from V and 7 bases from J, with 12 bases in between. CDR3 length: 13 residues. Germline V CDR1 and CDR2: SQVTM, ANQGSEA. CDR3 sequence: CSVEEGAHGTQYF. In DNA, the CDR3 is TGCAGCGTTGAAGAGGGCGCACACGGGACCCAGTACTTC. The entire variable domain, with the rest obtained from reference TRBV29-1 and TRBJ2-5, is as follows: SAVISQKPSRDICQRGTSLTIQCQVDSQVTMMFWYRQQPGQSLTLIATANQGSEATYESGFVIDKFPISRPNLTFSTLTVSNMSPEDSSIYLCSVEEGAHGTQYFGPGTRLLVL.

The chain is built from TRBV11-3 and TRBJ2-3; 11 bases agree with TRBD2. Trimming cost V 2 bases and J 1 base; bases outside gene matches: 2. This CDR3 has 16 amino acids. The germline V gene encodes CDR1 SGHNT and CDR2 YENEEA. In DNA form, the CDR3 reads TGTGCCAGCAGCTTAAATAGCGGGAGGGGCACAGATACGCAGTATTTT. It translates to CASSLNSGRGTDTQYF.

This chain links TRBV18 with TRBJ1-4; no definite D call. The CDR3 runs 13 residues. V lost 4 bases and J lost 0, with 3 bases in between. Germline lookup yields CDR1 KGHSH and CDR2 LQKENI. This CDR3 reads CASSLTTNEKLFF. The CDR3 DNA reads TGTGCCAGCTCACTTACAACTAATGAAAAACTGTTTTTT.

This clone occurred once. This chain connects TRBV5-1 to TRBJ2-7, with TRBD1 matching 11 bases. In germline, CDR1 is SGHRS, CDR2 YFSETQ. V gave up 4 bases and J gave up 5 bases; unmatched junction bases: 5. The CDR3 is 14 residues long. CDR3 amino acids: CASSRGQGGHEQYF. CDR3 nucleotide sequence: TGCGCCAGCAGCAGGGGACAGGGGGGCCACGAGCAGTACTTC.

Written as DNA, the CDR3 is TGTGCCAGCAGTTCAAAGAATAGCAATCAGCCCCAGCATTTT. Translating gives CASSSKNSNQPQHF. The V call is TRBV5-6, the J call TRBJ1-5; D is uncertain. The CDR3 consists of 14 residues. V gave up 5 bases and J gave up 0 bases, with 9 bases separating them. CDR1 SGHDT and CDR2 YYEEEE come from the germline V gene. The whole variable domain, filled in from reference TRBV5-6 and TRBJ1-5, reads DAGVTQSPTHLIKTRGQQVTLRCSPKSGHDTVSWYQQALGQGPQFIFQYYEEEERQRGNFPDRFSGHQFPNYSSELNVNALLLGDSALYLCASSSKNSNQPQHFGDGTRLSIL.

The table lists this clone with a count of one. This rearrangement joins TRBV19 to TRBJ2-5; perhaps TRBD2 as D (6 bases). Germline values: CDR1 LNHDA, CDR2 SQIVND (reference sequence). Trimming cost V 3 bases and J 5 bases, with 10 bases left between them. The CDR3 totals 13 residues. As DNA, the CDR3 is TGTGCCAGTAGTATTGGGACTTTGGAGACCCAGTACTTC. Its protein is CASSIGTLETQYF.